Below, 17 T cell receptor beta chains from the same sample are listed, as sequenced in a study of blood T cell repertoires in COVID-19. Measured with immunoSEQ multiplex PCR; TCRdb has only the in-frame clones, and not every one. The sample comprises some 150,000 clones, 80% to 90% of which are singletons, and roughly 8.9% rests with the top ten. The sample taken for sequencing was peripheral blood. The origin of the receptors is a woman aged 45-60 years with acute or convalescent COVID-19.

This chain uses TRBV6-4 with TRBJ1-5, with D tentatively TRBD1 (5 bases). This CDR3 spans 13 amino acids. V was shortened by 3 bases and J by 5 bases, with 8 bases between the two germline ends. Germline CDR1 MRHNA, CDR2 SNTAGT. The CDR3 spells CASSEQVDQPQHF. CDR3 coding DNA: TGTGCCAGCAGTGAACAGGTGGATCAGCCCCAGCATTTT.

This clone was picked up one time. The rearrangement uses TRBV7-4 and TRBJ2-7, with 12 bases matching TRBD2. This CDR3 spans 20 amino acids. Germline CDR1 is SGHVT and CDR2 is SQSDAQ. V lost 4 bases and J lost 7; bases outside the gene matches: 23. CDR3 DNA sequence: TGTGCCAGCAGCTCTCCCCCCCTGAATAGCTCTGGGACTAGCGGGCGGGAGCAGTACTTC. It translates to CASSSPPLNSSGTSGREQYF.

The V call is TRBV7-2, the J call TRBJ1-2; TRBD1 aligns across 12 bases. CDR1 SGHTA and CDR2 FQGNSA come from the germline V gene. The CDR3 sequence is 16 residues long. J was trimmed by 4 bases and V by 2 bases; bases with no gene match: 5. Written as DNA, the CDR3 is TGTGCCAGCAGCTTAAGGGGGGACAGGGGGCTCTATGGCTACACCTTC. This sequence encodes CASSLRGDRGLYGYTF.

This clone was counted a single time. The V and J genes are TRBV6-2 or TRBV6-3 and TRBJ2-7; D not certain. The V gene's germline CDR1 is MNHEY and CDR2 SVGEGT. With 0 bases removed from V and 4 bases from J, the gap between germline ends came to 7 bases. This CDR3 has 13 residues. CDR3 amino acids: CASSYSSEYEQYF. The CDR3 nucleotides are TGTGCCAGCAGTTACTCTAGTGAGTACGAGCAGTACTTC.

The chain uses TRBV6-2 or TRBV6-3 and TRBJ2-3, with 9 bases matching TRBD1. CDR1 and CDR2 (germline): MNHEY, SVGEGT. Trimming removed 6 bases from V and 2 bases from J; junction bases left unmatched: 9. CDR3 size: 16 residues. CDR3 region: CASSRDRAFHTDTQYF. The CDR3, as DNA: TGTGCCAGCAGCCGGGACAGGGCCTTCCACACAGATACGCAGTATTTT.

This clone was observed at least ten times. Other DNA sequences in the sample encode the same CDR3. The V and J genes are TRBV5-6 and TRBJ2-2; TRBD2 agrees at 10 bases. The V segment lost 4 bases and the J segment 8 bases; nucleotides outside the gene matches: 2. Germline CDR1 SGHDT, CDR2 YYEEEE. CDR3 length: 13 residues. As DNA, the CDR3 is TGTGCCAGCAGCACGGGACTAGCGGGGGAGCTGTTTTTT. It yields the protein CASSTGLAGELFF.

The V and J genes are TRBV6-5 and TRBJ2-7; 12 bases match TRBD2. CDR3 size: 15 residues. Trimming removed 10 bases from V and 6 bases from J; junction bases left unmatched: 13. CDR1 MNHEY and CDR2 SVGAGI come from the germline V gene. CDR3 in DNA: TGTGCCATCTCCCCTAGCGGGAGGGCCCAAGGCGAGCAGTACTTC. Its translation is CAISPSGRAQGEQYF.

This clone was seen a few times. The chain links TRBV10-3 to TRBJ1-2; 7 bases are shared with TRBD1. This CDR3 region has 12 residues. Germline CDR1 is ENHRY and CDR2 is SYGVKD. Unmatched junction bases numbered 0, after V lost 5 bases and J lost 3 bases. The CDR3 DNA reads as TGTGCCATCAGTACAGGGGACTATGGCTACACCTTC. Translated, it gives CAISTGDYGYTF.

The rearrangement uses TRBV19 and TRBJ2-1, with D possibly being TRBD2 (5 bases). The CDR3 spans 13 residues. V lost 1 base, J lost 7 bases, and 8 bases lay in between. Germline CDR1 and CDR2: LNHDA and SQIVND (reference sequence). The CDR3 bases are TGTGCCAGTAGTATAGGAAGGGAGAATGAGCAGTTCTTC. This sequence encodes CASSIGRENEQFF.

The chain is built from TRBV9 and TRBJ2-2, with a weak D call TRBD1 (5 bases). This CDR3 is 16 amino acids long. Per the germline V gene, CDR1 is SGDLS and CDR2 is YYNGEE. V lost 0 bases to trimming and J lost 0 bases, with 9 bases between them. CDR3 sequence: CASSVDLGPNTGELFF. For the CDR3, the DNA is TGTGCCAGCAGCGTAGATCTGGGGCCGAACACCGGGGAGCTGTTTTTT. Filled out from reference TRBV9 and TRBJ2-2, the complete variable domain reads DSGVTQTPKHLITATGQRVTLRCSPRSGDLSVYWYQQSLDQGLQFLIQYYNGEERAKGNILERFSAQQFPDLHSELNLSSLELGDSALYFCASSVDLGPNTGELFFGEGSRLTVL.

A note on this clone: At one boundary the junction diverges from the germline segment, which might be a read error. Here the CDR3 reads CASCLNDRVGEKLFF. CDR3 in DNA: TGTGCCAGCTGTTTAAACGACAGGGTAGGCGAAAAACTGTTTTTT. The chain has TRBV28 and TRBJ1-4, with 7 bases aligning to TRBD1. CDR1 and CDR2 from the germline V gene are MDHEN and SYDVKM. The CDR3 length is 15 residues.

The V and J genes are TRBV19 and TRBJ2-2, with TRBD1 matching 9 bases. CDR3 length: 16 amino acids. Germline V gives CDR1 LNHDA, CDR2 SQIVND (reference sequence). Losses at the gene ends were 6 bases for V and 5 bases for J; bases not matched to a gene: 10. The CDR3 DNA follows: TGTGCCAGTAGCCCGGGACAGGGTTCTCCGACCGGGGAGCTGTTTTTT. Protein product: CASSPGQGSPTGELFF.

The chain uses TRBV28 and TRBJ2-3; 12 bases line up with TRBD2. Germline CDR1 and CDR2: MDHEN and SYDVKM. J gave up 5 bases and V 6 bases, and 6 bases lay outside the gene matches. CDR3 size: 15 residues. The CDR3 DNA follows: TGTGCCAGCAGGAAGACTAGCGGGAGATTAGATACGCAGTATTTT. Translation: CASRKTSGRLDTQYF.

V usage is TRBV19 and J usage is TRBJ2-2, with TRBD1 identical over 9 bases. The CDR3 is 17 residues long. CDR1 is LNHDA and CDR2 is SQIVND in the germline V gene (reference sequence). V was pared by 5 bases and J by 3 bases, with 10 bases of the junction left unmatched. Here the CDR3 reads CASSPHQGQGYTGELFF. CDR3 in DNA: TGTGCCAGTAGTCCCCATCAGGGACAGGGTTACACCGGGGAGCTGTTTTTT.

The CDR3 reads CSVVSGGNEQYF. CDR3 in DNA: TGCAGCGTTGTGTCAGGGGGTAACGAGCAGTACTTC. The chain carries TRBV29-1 and TRBJ2-7; TRBD1 matches 7 bases. CDR1 is SQVTM, CDR2 ANQGSEA, per germline. The CDR3 covers 12 residues. After removal of 4 bases from V and 5 bases from J, the junction contained 5 bases not matched to a gene.

The chain combines TRBV24-1 with TRBJ2-1; 8 bases match TRBD1. The ends lost 7 bases at V and 5 bases at J; junction bases unmatched: 9. CDR1 and CDR2 (germline): KGHDR, SFDVKD. The CDR3 runs to 15 residues. CDR3 in amino acids: CATSRQGNFDNEQFF. The CDR3 DNA follows: TGTGCCACCAGCCGACAGGGGAATTTCGACAATGAGCAGTTCTTC.

The chain combines TRBV5-3 with TRBJ1-5; 12 positions match TRBD1. TRBV5-3 is recorded as an ORF, its role being uncertain. J gave up 9 bases and V 4 bases, and 17 bases lay outside the gene matches. CDR3 size: 18 residues. In nucleotides, the CDR3 is TGTGCCAGAAGCGTTAAACCGGGACAGGGGGCTCCTCTTTCGCCCCAGCATTTT. It yields the protein CARSVKPGQGAPLSPQHF.